This T cell receptor (beta chain) was recovered during a study of blood T cell repertoires in COVID-19. Study information: Italy, Spain and the United States were the sources of the convalescent and acute COVID-19 samples.

Profiling relied on immunoSEQ multiplex PCR, and the TCRdb table lists in-frame clones only, not all of them. Among 200,000 to 250,000 clones listed, 82% were seen once. The source material was PBMCs or T cells enriched from blood (not recorded which). The clonotype was recovered from a woman aged 60-70 years who had recovered from COVID-19.

CDR3 sequence (DNA): TGCGCCAGCAGCTACGGGACAGGTAATCAAGAGACCCAGTACTTC. This translates into CASSYGTGNQETQYF. The chain links TRBV5-1 to TRBJ2-5, with 8 bases matching TRBD1. The CDR3 sequence is 15 residues long. After removal of 3 bases from V and 2 bases from J, the junction contained 6 bases not matched to a gene. Per germline, CDR1 SGHRS and CDR2 YFSETQ. Together with reference TRBV5-1 and TRBJ2-5, the CDR3 gives the full variable domain: KAGVTQTPRYLIKTRGQQVTLSCSPISGHRSVSWYQQTPGQGLQFLFEYFSETQRNKGNFPGRFSGRQFSNSRSEMNVSTLELGDSALYLCASSYGTGNQETQYFGPGTRLLVL.